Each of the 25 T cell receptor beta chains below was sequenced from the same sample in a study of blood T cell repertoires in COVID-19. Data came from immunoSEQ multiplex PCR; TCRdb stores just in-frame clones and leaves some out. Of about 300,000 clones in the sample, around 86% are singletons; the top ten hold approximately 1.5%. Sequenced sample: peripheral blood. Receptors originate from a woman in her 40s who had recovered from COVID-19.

The CDR3 nucleotides read TGTGCCAGCGATAATACAGGGAACGGTTGCGAGCAGTACTTC. The encoded protein is CASDNTGNGCEQYF. The chain uses TRBV21-1 and TRBJ2-7; the DNA was not used to check the table's D call, TRBD1. TRBV21-1 corresponds to a pseudogene. This CDR3 region has 14 residues.

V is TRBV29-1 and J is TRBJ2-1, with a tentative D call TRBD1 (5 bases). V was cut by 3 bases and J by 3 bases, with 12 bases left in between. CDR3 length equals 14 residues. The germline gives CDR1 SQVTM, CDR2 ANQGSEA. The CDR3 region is CSVDLTVRYNEQFF. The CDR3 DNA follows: TGCAGCGTTGATTTGACAGTCCGCTACAATGAGCAGTTCTTC.

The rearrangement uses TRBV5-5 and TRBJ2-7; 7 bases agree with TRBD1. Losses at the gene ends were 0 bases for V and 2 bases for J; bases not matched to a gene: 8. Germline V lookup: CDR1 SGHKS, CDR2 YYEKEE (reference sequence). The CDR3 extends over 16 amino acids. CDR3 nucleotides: TGTGCCAGCAGCTTGGAATCTCGACAGGGCGCCTACGAGCAGTACTTC. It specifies CASSLESRQGAYEQYF.

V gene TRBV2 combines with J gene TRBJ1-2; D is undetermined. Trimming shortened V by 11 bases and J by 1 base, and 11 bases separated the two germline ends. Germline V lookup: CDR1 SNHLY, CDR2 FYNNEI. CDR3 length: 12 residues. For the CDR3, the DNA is TGTGCCGCCGAGGGATTTAACTATGGCTACACCTTC. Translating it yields CAAEGFNYGYTF.

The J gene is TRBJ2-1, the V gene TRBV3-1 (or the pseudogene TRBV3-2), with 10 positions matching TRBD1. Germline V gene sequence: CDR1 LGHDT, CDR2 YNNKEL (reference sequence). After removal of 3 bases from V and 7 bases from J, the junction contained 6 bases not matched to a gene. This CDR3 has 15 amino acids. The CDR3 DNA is TGTGCCAGCAGCCAGTGGGACAGGGGATTTAATGAGCAGTTCTTC. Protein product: CASSQWDRGFNEQFF.

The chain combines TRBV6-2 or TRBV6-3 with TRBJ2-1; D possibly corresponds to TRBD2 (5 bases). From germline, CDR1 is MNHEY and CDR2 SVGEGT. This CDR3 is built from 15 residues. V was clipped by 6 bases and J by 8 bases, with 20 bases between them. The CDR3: CASSALFLRVDEQFF. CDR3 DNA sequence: TGTGCCAGCAGCGCCCTTTTTCTGAGGGTCGATGAGCAGTTCTTC.

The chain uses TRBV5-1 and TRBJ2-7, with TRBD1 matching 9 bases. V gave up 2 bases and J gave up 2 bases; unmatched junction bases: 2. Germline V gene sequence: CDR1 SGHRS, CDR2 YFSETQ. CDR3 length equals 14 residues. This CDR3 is CASSLRDRAYEQYF. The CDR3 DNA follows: TGCGCCAGCAGCTTACGGGACAGGGCCTACGAGCAGTACTTC.

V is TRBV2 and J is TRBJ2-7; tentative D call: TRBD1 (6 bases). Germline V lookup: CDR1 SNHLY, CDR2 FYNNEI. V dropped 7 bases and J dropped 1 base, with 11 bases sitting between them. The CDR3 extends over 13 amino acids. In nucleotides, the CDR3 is TGTGCCAGCAACGCGGACAGTTCCTACGAGCAGTACTTC. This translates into CASNADSSYEQYF.

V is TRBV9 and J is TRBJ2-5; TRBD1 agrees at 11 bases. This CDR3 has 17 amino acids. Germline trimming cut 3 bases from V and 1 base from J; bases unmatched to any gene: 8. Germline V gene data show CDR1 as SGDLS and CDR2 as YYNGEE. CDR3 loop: CASSEGAGQGVQETQYF. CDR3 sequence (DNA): TGTGCCAGCAGCGAGGGGGCGGGACAGGGGGTCCAAGAGACCCAGTACTTC.

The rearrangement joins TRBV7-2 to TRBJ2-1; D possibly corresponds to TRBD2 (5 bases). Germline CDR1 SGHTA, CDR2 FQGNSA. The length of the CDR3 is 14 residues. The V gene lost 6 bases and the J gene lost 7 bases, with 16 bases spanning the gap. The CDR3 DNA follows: TGTGCCAGCAGACACCGGGAACGGGAAAATGAGCAGTTCTTC. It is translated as CASRHRERENEQFF.

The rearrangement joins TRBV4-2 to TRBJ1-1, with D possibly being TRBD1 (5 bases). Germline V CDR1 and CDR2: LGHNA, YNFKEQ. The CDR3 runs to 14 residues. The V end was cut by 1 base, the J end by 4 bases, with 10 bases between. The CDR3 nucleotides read TGTGCCAGCAGCCAAGTCGGGGGGAGCACTGAAGCTTTCTTT. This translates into CASSQVGGSTEAFF.

The CDR3 sequence is CASSADRGTEAFF. The CDR3 DNA reads TGTGCCAGCAGCGCGGACAGGGGGACTGAAGCTTTCTTT. The chain uses TRBV6-5 and TRBJ1-1; the match to TRBD1 covers 10 bases. The CDR3 is made up of 13 amino acids. The J segment lost 5 bases and the V segment lost 6 bases, leaving 3 bases of the junction unmatched. The germline V gene has CDR1 MNHEY and CDR2 SVGAGI.

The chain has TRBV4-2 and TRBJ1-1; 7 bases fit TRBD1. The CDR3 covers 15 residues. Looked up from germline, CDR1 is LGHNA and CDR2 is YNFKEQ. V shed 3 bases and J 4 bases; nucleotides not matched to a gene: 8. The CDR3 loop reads CASSHPGQVSTEAFF. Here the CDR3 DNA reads TGTGCCAGCAGCCACCCCGGACAGGTGAGCACTGAAGCTTTCTTT.

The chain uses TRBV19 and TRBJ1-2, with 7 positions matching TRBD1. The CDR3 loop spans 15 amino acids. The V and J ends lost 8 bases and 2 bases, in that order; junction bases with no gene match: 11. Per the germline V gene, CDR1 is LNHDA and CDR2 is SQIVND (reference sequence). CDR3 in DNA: TGTGCCAGTGTGGGACAGCATAGCTTAAACTATGGCTACACCTTC. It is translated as CASVGQHSLNYGYTF. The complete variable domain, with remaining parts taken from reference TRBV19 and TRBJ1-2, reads DGGITQSPKYLFRKEGQNVTLSCEQNLNHDAMYWYRQDPGQGLRLIYYSQIVNDFQKGDIAEGYSVSREKKESFPLTVTSAQKNPTAFYLCASVGQHSLNYGYTFGSGTRLTVV.

The CDR3 sequence: CAIGAVSGNTIYF. The CDR3 nucleotides read TGTGCCATAGGGGCAGTCTCTGGAAACACCATATATTTT. The chain combines TRBV6-5 with TRBJ1-3, with D possibly matching TRBD1 (5 bases). This CDR3 is built from 13 residues. The V end was cut by 10 bases, the J end by 0 bases, with 10 bases between. CDR1 and CDR2 (germline): MNHEY, SVGAGI.

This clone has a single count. The CDR3 protein is CASSDGHPTSYEQYF. In DNA, the CDR3 is TGTGCCAGCAGCGACGGACATCCTACCTCTTACGAGCAGTACTTC. This sequence joins TRBV6-2 or TRBV6-3 and TRBJ2-7; D may be TRBD1 (5 bases). V dropped 6 bases and J dropped 4 bases, with 19 bases sitting between them. This CDR3 has 15 residues. Looked up from germline, CDR1 is MNHEY and CDR2 is SVGEGT.

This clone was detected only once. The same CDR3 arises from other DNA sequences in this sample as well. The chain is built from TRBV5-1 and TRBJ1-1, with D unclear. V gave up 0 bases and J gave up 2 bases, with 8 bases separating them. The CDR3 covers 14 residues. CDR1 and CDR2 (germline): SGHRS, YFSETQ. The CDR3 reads CASSLDGSNTEAFF. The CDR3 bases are TGCGCCAGCAGCTTGGACGGGTCAAACACTGAAGCTTTCTTT.

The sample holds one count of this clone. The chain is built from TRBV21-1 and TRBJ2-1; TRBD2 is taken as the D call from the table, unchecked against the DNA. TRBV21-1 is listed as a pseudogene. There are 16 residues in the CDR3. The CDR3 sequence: CASSKVSGWGRNEQFF. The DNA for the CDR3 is TGTGCCAGCAGCAAAGTTAGCGGGTGGGGACGGAATGAGCAGTTCTTC.

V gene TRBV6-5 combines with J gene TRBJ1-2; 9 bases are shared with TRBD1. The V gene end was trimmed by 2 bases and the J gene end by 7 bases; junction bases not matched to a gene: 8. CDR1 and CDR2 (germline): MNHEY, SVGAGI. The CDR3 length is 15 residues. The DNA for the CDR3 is TGTGCCAGCAGTTACCTGACAGGGGGAGGGGGTGGCTACACCTTC. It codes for CASSYLTGGGGGYTF.

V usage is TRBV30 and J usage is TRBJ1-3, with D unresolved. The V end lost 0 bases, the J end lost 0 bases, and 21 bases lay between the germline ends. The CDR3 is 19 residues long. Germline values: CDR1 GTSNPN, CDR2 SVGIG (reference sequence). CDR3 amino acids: CAWSVLPPTAAVSGNTIYF. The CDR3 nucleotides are TGTGCCTGGAGTGTACTCCCCCCAACGGCGGCGGTCTCTGGAAACACCATATATTTT.

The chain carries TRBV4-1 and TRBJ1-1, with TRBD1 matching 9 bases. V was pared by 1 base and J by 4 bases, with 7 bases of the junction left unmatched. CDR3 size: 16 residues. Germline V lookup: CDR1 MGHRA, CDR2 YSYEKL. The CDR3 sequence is CASSQGLGQGSTEAFF. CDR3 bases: TGCGCCAGCAGCCAAGGGCTTGGACAGGGGAGCACTGAAGCTTTCTTT.

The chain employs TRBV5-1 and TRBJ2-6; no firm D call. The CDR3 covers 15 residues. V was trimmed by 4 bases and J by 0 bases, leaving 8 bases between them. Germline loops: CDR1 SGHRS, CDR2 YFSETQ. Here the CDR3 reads CASSLTSSGANVLTF. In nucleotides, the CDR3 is TGCGCCAGCAGCCTGACTTCCTCTGGGGCCAACGTCCTGACTTTC.

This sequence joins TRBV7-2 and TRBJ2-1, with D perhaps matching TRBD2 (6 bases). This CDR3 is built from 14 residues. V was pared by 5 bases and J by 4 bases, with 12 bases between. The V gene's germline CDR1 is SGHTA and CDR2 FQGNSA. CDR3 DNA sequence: TGTGCCAGCAGCAAAGCCGGAGGGTACAATGAGCAGTTCTTC. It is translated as CASSKAGGYNEQFF.

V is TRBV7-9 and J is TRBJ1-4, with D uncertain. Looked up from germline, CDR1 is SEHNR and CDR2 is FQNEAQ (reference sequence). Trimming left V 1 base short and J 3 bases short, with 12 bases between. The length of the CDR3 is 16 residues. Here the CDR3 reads CASSLGTSGPNEKLFF. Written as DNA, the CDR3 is TGTGCCAGCAGCTTAGGAACGAGCGGGCCTAATGAAAAACTGTTTTTT.

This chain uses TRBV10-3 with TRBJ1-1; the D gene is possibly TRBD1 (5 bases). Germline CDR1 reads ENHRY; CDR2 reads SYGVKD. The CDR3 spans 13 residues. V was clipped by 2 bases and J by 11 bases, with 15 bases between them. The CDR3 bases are TGTGCCATCAGTGAGGACAGCTATGGAGGGGCTTTCTTT. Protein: CAISEDSYGGAFF.